What follows describes a single TCR beta chain. Method: immunoSEQ multiplex PCR; TCRdb's copy keeps in-frame clones and lacks some. Found here are approximately 2.3 million clones, roughly 93% of them singletons; the top ten hold 0.39%. This CDR3 spans 14 amino acids. V was cut by 4 bases and J by 6 bases, with 15 bases left in between. Germline lookup yields CDR1 ENHRY and CDR2 SYGVKD. The sample originates from a study of shared clonotypes between healthy human individuals. V gene TRBV10-3 combines with J gene TRBJ1-1, with D maybe TRBD1 (5 bases). The specimen was naive CD4+ T cells from PBMCs. Subset defined: CD45RA+ positively selected. The source of this sequence is a man between 18 and 29 years old in good health. Some clones in this sample may be carry-over from other donors' samples. The CDR3 loop reads CAISGLGERSEAFF. For the CDR3, the DNA is TGTGCCATCAGTGGGTTGGGGGAGAGGTCTGAAGCTTTCTTT.